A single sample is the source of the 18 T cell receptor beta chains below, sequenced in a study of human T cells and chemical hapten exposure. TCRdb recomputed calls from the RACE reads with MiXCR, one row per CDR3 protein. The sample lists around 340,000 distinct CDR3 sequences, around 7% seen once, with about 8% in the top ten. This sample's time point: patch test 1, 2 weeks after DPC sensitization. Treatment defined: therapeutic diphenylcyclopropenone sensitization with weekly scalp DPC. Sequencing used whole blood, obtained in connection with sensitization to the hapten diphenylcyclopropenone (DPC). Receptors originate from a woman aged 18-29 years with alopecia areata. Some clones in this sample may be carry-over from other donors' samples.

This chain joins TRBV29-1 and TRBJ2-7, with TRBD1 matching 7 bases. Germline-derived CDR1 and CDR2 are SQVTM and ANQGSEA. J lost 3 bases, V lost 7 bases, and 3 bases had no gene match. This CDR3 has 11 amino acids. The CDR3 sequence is CSGGTDYEQYF. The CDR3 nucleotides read TGCAGCGGTGGGACAGACTACGAGCAGTACTTC.

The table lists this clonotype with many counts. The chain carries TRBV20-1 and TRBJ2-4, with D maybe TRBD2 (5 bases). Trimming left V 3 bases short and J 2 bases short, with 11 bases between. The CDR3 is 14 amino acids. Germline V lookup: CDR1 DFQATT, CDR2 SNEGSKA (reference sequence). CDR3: CSAREGSTKNIQYF. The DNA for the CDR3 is TGCAGTGCTAGGGAAGGGAGCACCAAAAACATTCAGTACTTC.

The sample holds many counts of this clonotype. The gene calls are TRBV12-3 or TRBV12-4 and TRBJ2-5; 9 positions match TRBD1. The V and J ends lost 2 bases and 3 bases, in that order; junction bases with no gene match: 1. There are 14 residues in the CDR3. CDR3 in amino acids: CASSLRDREETQYF. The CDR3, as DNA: TGTGCCAGCAGTTTAAGGGACAGGGAAGAGACCCAGTACTTC.

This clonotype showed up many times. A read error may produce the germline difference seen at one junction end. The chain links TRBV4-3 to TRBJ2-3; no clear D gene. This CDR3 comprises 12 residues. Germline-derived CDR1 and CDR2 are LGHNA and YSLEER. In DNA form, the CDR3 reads TGTGCCAGCAGCCAAGACACAGATACGCAGTATTTT. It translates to CASSQDTDTQYF.

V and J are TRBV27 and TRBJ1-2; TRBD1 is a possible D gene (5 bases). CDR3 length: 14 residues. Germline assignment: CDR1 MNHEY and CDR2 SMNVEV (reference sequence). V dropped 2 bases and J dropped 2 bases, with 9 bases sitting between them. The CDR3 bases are TGTGCCAGCAGTTTACCGGACACGAACTATGGCTACACCTTC. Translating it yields CASSLPDTNYGYTF.

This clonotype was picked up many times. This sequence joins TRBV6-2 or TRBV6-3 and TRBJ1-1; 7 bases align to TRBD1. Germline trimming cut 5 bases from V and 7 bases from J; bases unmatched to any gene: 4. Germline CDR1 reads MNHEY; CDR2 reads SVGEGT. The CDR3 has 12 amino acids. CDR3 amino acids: CASSGQVFEAFF. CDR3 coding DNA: TGTGCCAGCAGTGGACAGGTGTTTGAAGCTTTCTTT.

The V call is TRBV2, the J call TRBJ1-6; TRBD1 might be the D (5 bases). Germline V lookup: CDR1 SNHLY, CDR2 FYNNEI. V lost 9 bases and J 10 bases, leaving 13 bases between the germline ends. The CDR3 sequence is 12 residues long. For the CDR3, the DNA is TGTGCCAGGGGACGTGGCGGGTCACCCCTCCACTTT. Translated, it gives CARGRGGSPLHF.

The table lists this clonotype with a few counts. CDR3 sequence (DNA): TGCAGTGCGGGGACGCCCGAAAAACTGTTTTTT. Translated: CSAGTPEKLFF. The chain carries TRBV20-1 and TRBJ1-4; maybe TRBD1 (5 bases). V was pared by 6 bases and J by 8 bases, with 10 bases between. Germline V lookup: CDR1 DFQATT, CDR2 SNEGSKA (reference sequence). This CDR3 comprises 11 residues.

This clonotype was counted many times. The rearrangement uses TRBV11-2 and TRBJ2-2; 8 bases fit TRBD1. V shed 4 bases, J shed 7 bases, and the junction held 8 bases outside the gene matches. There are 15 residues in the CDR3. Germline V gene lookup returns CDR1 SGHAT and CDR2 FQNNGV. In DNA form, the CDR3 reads TGTGCCAGCAGCTCCGGACAGGGAAGAGGCGGGGAGCTGTTTTTT. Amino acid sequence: CASSSGQGRGGELFF. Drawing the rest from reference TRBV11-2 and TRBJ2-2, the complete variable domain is EAGVAQSPRYKIIEKRQSVAFWCNPISGHATLYWYQQILGQGPKLLIQFQNNGVVDDSQLPKDRFSAERLKGVDSTLKIQPAKLEDSAVYLCASSSGQGRGGELFFGEGSRLTVL.

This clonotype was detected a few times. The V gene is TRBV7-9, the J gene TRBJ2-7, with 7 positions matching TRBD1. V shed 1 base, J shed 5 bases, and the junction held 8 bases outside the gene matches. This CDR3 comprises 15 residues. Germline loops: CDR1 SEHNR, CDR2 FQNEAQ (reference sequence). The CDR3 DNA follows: TGTGCCAGCAGCTTAGTTGAGGGGGCGCGAGACGAGCAGTACTTC. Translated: CASSLVEGARDEQYF. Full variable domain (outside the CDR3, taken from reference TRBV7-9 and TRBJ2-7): DTGVSQNPRHKITKRGQNVTFRCDPISEHNRLYWYRQTLGQGPEFLTYFQNEAQLEKSRLLSDRFSAERPKGSFSTLEIQRTEQGDSAMYLCASSLVEGARDEQYFGPGTRLTVT.

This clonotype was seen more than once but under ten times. CDR3 in amino acids: CASSWGQSVTGELFF. The CDR3 DNA sequence: TGTGCCAGCAGCTGGGGACAGAGTGTCACCGGGGAGCTGTTTTTT. The V gene is TRBV7-9, the J gene TRBJ2-2; 7 bases map to TRBD1. J lost 4 bases, V lost 4 bases, and 6 bases had no gene match. This CDR3 spans 15 amino acids. Per the germline V gene, CDR1 is SEHNR and CDR2 is FQNEAQ (reference sequence).

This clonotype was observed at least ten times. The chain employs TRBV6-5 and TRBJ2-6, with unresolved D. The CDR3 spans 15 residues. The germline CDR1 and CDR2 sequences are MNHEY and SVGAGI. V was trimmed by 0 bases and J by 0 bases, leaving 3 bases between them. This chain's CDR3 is CASSYSISGANVLTF. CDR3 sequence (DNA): TGTGCCAGCAGTTACTCTATCTCTGGGGCCAACGTCCTGACTTTC.

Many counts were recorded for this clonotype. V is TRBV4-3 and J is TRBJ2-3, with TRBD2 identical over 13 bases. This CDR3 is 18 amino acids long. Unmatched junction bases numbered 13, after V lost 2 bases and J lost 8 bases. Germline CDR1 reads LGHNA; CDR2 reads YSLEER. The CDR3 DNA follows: TGCGCCAGCAGCCAAAGAACTAGCGGGGGGGCCTTTGTTCCTACGCAGTATTTT. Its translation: CASSQRTSGGAFVPTQYF.

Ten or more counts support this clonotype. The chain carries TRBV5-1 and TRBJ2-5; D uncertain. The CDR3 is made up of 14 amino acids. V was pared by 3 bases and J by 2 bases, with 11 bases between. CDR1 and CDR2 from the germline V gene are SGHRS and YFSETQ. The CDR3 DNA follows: TGCGCCAGCAGCTCGTGGACGGAACAAGAGACCCAGTACTTC. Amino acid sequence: CASSSWTEQETQYF.

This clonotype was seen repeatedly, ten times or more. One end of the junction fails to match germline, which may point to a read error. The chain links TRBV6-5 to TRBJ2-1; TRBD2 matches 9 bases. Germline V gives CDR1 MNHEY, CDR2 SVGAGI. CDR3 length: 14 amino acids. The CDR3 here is CATSRSGGYNEQFF. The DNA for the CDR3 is TGTGCCACCAGTAGGAGCGGGGGGTACAATGAGCAGTTCTTC.

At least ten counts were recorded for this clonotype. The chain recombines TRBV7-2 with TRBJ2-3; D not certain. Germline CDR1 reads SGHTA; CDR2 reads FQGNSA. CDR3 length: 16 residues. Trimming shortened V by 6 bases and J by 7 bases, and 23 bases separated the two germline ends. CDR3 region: CASSRTWAVSPNTQYF. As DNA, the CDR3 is TGTGCCAGCAGTCGGACCTGGGCAGTTTCGCCCAATACGCAGTATTTT.

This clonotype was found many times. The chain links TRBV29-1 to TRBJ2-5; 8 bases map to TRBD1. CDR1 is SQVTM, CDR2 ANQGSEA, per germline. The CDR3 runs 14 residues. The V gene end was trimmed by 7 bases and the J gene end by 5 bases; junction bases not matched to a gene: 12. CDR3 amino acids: CSALTLDRVETQYF. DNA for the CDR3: TGCAGCGCCTTGACCCTGGACAGGGTGGAGACCCAGTACTTC.

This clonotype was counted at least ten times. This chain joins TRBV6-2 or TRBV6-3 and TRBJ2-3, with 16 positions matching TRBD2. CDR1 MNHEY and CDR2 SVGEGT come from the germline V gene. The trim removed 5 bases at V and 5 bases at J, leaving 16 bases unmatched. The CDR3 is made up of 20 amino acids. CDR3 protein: CASSTFAGTSGGANEDTQYF. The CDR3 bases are TGTGCCAGCAGTACGTTCGCCGGGACTAGCGGGGGGGCGAACGAAGATACGCAGTATTTT.